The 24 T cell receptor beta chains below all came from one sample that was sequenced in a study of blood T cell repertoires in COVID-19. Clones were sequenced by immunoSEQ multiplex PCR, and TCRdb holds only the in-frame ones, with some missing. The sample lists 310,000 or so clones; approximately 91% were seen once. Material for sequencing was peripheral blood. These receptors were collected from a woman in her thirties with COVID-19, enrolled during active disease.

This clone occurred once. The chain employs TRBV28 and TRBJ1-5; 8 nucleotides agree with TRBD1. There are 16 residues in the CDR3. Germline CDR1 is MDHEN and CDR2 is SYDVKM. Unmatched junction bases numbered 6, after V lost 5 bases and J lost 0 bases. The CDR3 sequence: CASSILQGDSNQPQHF. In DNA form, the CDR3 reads TGTGCCAGCAGTATCCTACAGGGGGATAGCAATCAGCCCCAGCATTTT. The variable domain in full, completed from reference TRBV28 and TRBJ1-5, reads DVKVTQSSRYLVKRTGEKVFLECVQDMDHENMFWYRQDPGLGLRLIYFSYDVKMKEKGDIPEGYSVSREKKERFSLILESASTNQTSMYLCASSILQGDSNQPQHFGDGTRLSIL.

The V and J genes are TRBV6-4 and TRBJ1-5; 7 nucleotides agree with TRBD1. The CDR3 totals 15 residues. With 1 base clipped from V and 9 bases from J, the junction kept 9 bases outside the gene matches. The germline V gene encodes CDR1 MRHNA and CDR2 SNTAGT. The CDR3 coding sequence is TGTGCCAGCAGTGACTTCCGGACAGGTCACCGGCCCCAGCATTTT. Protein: CASSDFRTGHRPQHF.

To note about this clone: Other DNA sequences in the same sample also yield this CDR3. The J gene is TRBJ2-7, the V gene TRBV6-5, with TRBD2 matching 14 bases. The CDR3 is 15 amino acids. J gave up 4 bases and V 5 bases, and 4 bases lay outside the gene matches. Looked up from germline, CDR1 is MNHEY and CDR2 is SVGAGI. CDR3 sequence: CASSTGTSGSYEQYF. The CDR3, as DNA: TGTGCCAGCAGTACGGGGACTAGCGGGAGTTACGAGCAGTACTTC.

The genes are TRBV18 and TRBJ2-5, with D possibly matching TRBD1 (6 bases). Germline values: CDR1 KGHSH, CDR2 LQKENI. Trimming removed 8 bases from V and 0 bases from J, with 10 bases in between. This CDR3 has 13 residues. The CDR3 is CASRTDYQETQYF. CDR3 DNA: TGTGCCAGCCGGACAGACTACCAAGAGACCCAGTACTTC.

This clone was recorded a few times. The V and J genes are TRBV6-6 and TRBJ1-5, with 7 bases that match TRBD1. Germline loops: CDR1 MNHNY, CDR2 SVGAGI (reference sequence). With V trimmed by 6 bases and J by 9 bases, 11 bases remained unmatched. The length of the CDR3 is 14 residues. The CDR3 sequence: CASSSSGQITPQHF. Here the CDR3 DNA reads TGTGCCAGCAGCTCCTCGGGACAGATCACGCCCCAGCATTTT.

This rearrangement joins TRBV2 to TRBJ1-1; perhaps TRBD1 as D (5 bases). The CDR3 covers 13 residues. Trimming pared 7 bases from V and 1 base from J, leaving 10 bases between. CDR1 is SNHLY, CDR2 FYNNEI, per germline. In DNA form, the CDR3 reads TGTGCCAGCATAGAGACAGCGAACACTGAAGCTTTCTTT. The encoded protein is CASIETANTEAFF. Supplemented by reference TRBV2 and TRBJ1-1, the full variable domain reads EPEVTQTPSHQVTQMGQEVILRCVPISNHLYFYWYRQILGQKVEFLVSFYNNEISEKSEIFDDQFSVERPDGSNFTLKIRSTKLEDSAMYFCASIETANTEAFFGQGTRLTVV.

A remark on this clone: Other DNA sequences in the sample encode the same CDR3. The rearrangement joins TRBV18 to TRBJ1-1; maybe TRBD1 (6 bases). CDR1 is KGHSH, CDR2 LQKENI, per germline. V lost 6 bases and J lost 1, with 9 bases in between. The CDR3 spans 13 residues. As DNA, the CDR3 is TGTGCCAGCTCGCCGACAGGGAACACTGAAGCTTTCTTT. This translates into CASSPTGNTEAFF.

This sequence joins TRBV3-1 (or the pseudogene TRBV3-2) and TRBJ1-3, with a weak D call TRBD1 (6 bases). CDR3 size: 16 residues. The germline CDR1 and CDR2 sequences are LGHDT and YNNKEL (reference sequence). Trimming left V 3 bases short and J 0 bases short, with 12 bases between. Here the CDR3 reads CASSHRTESSGNTIYF. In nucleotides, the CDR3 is TGTGCCAGCAGCCATAGGACAGAGAGCTCTGGAAACACCATATATTTT.

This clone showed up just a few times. CDR3 amino acids: CASSLTGSYEQYF. The CDR3 coding sequence is TGTGCCAGCAGTCTGACAGGTTCCTACGAGCAGTACTTC. The V call is TRBV2, the J call TRBJ2-7; a possible D gene is TRBD1 (6 bases). The germline gives CDR1 SNHLY, CDR2 FYNNEI. V lost 5 bases, J lost 1 base, and 9 bases lay in between. CDR3 length: 13 residues.

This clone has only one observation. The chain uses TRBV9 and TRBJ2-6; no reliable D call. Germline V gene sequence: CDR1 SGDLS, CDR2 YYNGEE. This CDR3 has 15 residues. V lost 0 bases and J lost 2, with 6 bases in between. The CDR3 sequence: CASSVVGPGANVLTF. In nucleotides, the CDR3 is TGTGCCAGCAGCGTAGTTGGGCCTGGGGCCAACGTCCTGACTTTC.

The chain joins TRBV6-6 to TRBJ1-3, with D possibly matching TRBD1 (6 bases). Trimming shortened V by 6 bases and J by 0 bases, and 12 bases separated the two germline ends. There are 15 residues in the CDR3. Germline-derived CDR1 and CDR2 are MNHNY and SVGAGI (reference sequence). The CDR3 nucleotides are TGTGCCAGCAGCCGGGACACTTCCTCTGGAAACACCATATATTTT. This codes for CASSRDTSSGNTIYF.

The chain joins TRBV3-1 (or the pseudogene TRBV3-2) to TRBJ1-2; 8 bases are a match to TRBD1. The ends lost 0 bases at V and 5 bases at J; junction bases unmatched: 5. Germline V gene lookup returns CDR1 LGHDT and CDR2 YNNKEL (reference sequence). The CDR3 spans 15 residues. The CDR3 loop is CASSQEAGGRYGYTF. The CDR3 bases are TGTGCCAGCAGCCAAGAGGCAGGGGGCAGGTATGGCTACACCTTC.

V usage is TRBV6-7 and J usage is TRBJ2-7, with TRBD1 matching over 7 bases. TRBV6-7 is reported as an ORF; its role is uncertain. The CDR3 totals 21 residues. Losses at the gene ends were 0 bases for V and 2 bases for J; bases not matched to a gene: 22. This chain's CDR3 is CASSYSPNSSRQGHRAYEQYF. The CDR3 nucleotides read TGTGCCAGCAGTTACTCCCCTAACTCCTCTCGACAGGGCCACAGGGCCTACGAGCAGTACTTC.

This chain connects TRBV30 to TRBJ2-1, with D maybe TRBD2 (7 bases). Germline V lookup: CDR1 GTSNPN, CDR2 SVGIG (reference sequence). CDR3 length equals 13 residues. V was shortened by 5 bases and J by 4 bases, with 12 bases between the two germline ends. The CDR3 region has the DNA TGTGCCTGGCTCGGGGGGCTGTACAATGAGCAGTTCTTC. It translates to CAWLGGLYNEQFF.

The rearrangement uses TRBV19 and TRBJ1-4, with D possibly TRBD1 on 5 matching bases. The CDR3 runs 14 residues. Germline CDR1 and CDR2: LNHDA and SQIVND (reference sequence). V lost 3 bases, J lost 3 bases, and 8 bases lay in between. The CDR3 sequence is CASSMGLANEKLFF. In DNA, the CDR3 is TGTGCCAGTAGTATGGGGCTGGCTAATGAAAAACTGTTTTTT.

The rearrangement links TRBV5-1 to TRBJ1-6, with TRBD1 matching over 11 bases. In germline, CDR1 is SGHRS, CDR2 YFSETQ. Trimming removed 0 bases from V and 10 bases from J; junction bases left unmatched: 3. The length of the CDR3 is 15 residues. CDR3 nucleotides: TGCGCCAGCAGCTTGGCCCGGGACAGGGGGTCACCCCTCCACTTT. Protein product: CASSLARDRGSPLHF.

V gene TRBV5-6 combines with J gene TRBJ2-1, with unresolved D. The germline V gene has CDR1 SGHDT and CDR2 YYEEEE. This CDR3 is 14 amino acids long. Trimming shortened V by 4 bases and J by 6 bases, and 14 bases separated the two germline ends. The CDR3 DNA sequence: TGTGCCAGCAGCCACTACGGGTTGTCCAATGAGCAGTTCTTC. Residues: CASSHYGLSNEQFF.

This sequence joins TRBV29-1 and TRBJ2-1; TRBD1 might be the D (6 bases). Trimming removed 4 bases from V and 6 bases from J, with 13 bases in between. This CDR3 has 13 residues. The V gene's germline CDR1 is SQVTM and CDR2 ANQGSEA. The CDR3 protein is CSVASRGGNEQFF. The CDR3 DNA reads TGCAGCGTTGCTTCCAGGGGTGGCAATGAGCAGTTCTTC.

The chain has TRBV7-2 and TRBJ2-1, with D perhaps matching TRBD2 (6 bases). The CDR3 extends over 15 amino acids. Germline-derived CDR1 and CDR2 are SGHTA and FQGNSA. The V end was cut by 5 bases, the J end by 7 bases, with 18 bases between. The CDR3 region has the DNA TGTGCCAGCAGCGAAGACGGGACTTTTCCAAATGAGCAGTTCTTC. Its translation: CASSEDGTFPNEQFF.

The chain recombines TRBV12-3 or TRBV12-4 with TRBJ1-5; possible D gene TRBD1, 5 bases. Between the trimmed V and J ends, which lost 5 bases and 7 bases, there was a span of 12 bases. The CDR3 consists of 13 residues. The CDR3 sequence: CASSPGGVQPQHF. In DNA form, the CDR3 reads TGTGCCAGCAGTCCCGGGGGGGTCCAGCCCCAGCATTTT.

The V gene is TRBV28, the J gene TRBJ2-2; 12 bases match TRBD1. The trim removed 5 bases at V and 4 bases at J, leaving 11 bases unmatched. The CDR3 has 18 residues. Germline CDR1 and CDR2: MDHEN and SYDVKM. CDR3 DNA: TGTGCCAGCAGTCAGGAACCGGGACAGGGGGCGCGCACCGGGGAGCTGTTTTTT. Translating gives CASSQEPGQGARTGELFF.

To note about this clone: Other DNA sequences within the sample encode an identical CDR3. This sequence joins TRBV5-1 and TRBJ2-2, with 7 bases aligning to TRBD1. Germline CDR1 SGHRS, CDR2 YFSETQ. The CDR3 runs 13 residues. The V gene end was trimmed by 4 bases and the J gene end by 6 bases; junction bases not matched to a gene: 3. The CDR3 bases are TGCGCCAGCAGCCCTGGGACAGCCGGGGAGCTGTTTTTT. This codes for CASSPGTAGELFF.

CDR3 coding DNA: TGTGCCAGTAGTATATCACCTAGCTCTGGAAACACCATATATTTT. Translated: CASSISPSSGNTIYF. The chain couples TRBV19 to TRBJ1-3; D gene ambiguous. The CDR3 spans 15 residues. V dropped 2 bases and J dropped 0 bases, with 8 bases sitting between them. The germline CDR1 and CDR2 sequences are LNHDA and SQIVND (reference sequence).

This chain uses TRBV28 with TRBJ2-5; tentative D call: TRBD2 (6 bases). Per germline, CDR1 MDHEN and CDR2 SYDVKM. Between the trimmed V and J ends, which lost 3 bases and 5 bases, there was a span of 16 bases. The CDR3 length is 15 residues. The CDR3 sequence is CASSLAGGVVETQYF. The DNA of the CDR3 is TGTGCCAGCAGTTTGGCCGGGGGTGTGGTCGAGACCCAGTACTTC.